Presented here are 19 T cell receptor beta chains from one specimen sequenced in a study of blood T cells in healthy people across ages. It was with a sample-barcoded 5' primer and a J-beta primer mix that a second PCR of about 6 to 11 cycles was run. MiXCR, applied by TCRdb to the 5' RACE reads, yields one record per CDR3 protein. The sample gives 1.5 million to 2 million distinct CDR3 sequences, 35% to 50% of which show up once; 23% is in the top ten. Input material: blood. The source of these receptors is a human donor in good health.

The V and J genes are TRBV5-6 and TRBJ2-1; D call uncertain. CDR3 length: 14 residues. V lost 0 bases and J lost 5, with 9 bases in between. Looked up from germline, CDR1 is SGHDT and CDR2 is YYEEEE. Written as DNA, the CDR3 is TGTGCCAGCAGCTTGGAGCCGATAAACAATGAGCAGTTCTTC. Its protein product is CASSLEPINNEQFF.

The V gene is TRBV7-6, the J gene TRBJ2-7; D unresolved. V lost 5 bases to trimming and J lost 4 bases, with 18 bases between them. The CDR3 length is 15 residues. Germline CDR1 reads SGHVS; CDR2 reads FNYEAQ. CDR3 nucleotide sequence: TGTGCCAGCAGCCCGGGCCCCGGTGGGAATTACGAGCAGTACTTC. It is translated as CASSPGPGGNYEQYF.

This clonotype was seen only a few times. The chain recombines TRBV7-6 with TRBJ2-5, with D maybe TRBD2 (5 bases). Gene TRBJ2-7 matches the end of the DNA better, so the J call may be wrong. The CDR3 is made up of 16 amino acids. CDR1 is SGHVS and CDR2 is FNYEAQ in the germline V gene. The CDR3 DNA follows: TGTGCCAGCAGCTTAGCGGGAGACGGAAGAGCCTACGAGCAGTACTTC. Protein: CASSLAGDGRAYEQYF.

This chain joins TRBV4-1 and TRBJ1-1, with 7 bases that match TRBD1. Per germline, CDR1 MGHRA and CDR2 YSYEKL. The trim removed 3 bases at V and 3 bases at J, leaving 4 bases unmatched. There are 14 residues in the CDR3. CDR3 sequence: CASSQSTGDTEAFF. CDR3 nucleotides: TGCGCCAGCAGCCAGTCAACAGGGGACACTGAAGCTTTCTTT.

A few counts support this clonotype. The chain has TRBV5-1 and TRBJ2-1; D is tentatively TRBD1 or TRBD2 (6 bases each). Looked up from germline, CDR1 is SGHRS and CDR2 is YFSETQ. The length of the CDR3 is 15 residues. V lost 5 bases to trimming and J lost 4 bases, with 16 bases between them. The CDR3 DNA sequence: TGCGCCAGCAGTACCGGGACGGGGGCTTACAATGAGCAGTTCTTC. It specifies CASSTGTGAYNEQFF. The full variable domain, in which reference TRBV5-1 and TRBJ2-1 provide the parts outside the CDR3, is KAGVTQTPRYLIKTRGQQVTLSCSPISGHRSVSWYQQTPGQGLQFLFEYFSETQRNKGNFPGRFSGRQFSNSRSEMNVSTLELGDSALYLCASSTGTGAYNEQFFGPGTRLTVL.

The chain is built from TRBV5-4 and TRBJ1-1; no reliable D call. The V and J ends lost 0 bases and 8 bases respectively, with 8 bases between them. Per the germline V gene, CDR1 is SGHNT and CDR2 is YYREEE (reference sequence). This CDR3 region has 12 residues. The CDR3 loop is CASSLDVGEAFF. The DNA for the CDR3 is TGTGCCAGCAGCTTGGATGTAGGGGAAGCTTTCTTT. Together with reference TRBV5-4 and TRBJ1-1, the CDR3 gives the full variable domain: ETGVTQSPTHLIKTRGQQVTLRCSSQSGHNTVSWYQQALGQGPQFIFQYYREEENGRGNFPPRFSGLQFPNYSSELNVNALELDDSALYLCASSLDVGEAFFGQGTRLTVV.

This chain links TRBV12-3 or TRBV12-4 with TRBJ1-2; the D gene is possibly TRBD1 (5 bases). CDR3 length: 12 residues. V gave up 5 bases and J gave up 6 bases, with 10 bases separating them. CDR3 sequence: CASSIRDHGYTF. The CDR3 DNA is TGTGCCAGCAGTATTCGGGACCATGGCTACACCTTC.

This clonotype has more than one count but fewer than ten. This chain uses TRBV9 with TRBJ2-7; a possible D gene is TRBD2 (6 bases). Germline CDR1 and CDR2: SGDLS and YYNGEE. V gave up 0 bases and J gave up 2 bases, with 12 bases separating them. The CDR3 covers 15 residues. The CDR3 coding sequence is TGTGCCAGCAGCGTAGTGGCAGGACTACCCTACGAGCAGTACTTC. It yields the protein CASSVVAGLPYEQYF.

This clonotype came up a few times. This sequence joins TRBV12-3 or TRBV12-4 and TRBJ2-3; D is perhaps TRBD2 (6 bases). The V end lost 6 bases, the J end lost 2 bases, and 24 bases lay between the germline ends. CDR3 length: 18 amino acids. The CDR3 nucleotides are TGTGCCAGCAGCAGTTCTAAAGTAGCGGTCATACTCACAGATACGCAGTATTTT. This sequence encodes CASSSSKVAVILTDTQYF.

The rearrangement joins TRBV7-2 to TRBJ1-1, with D tentatively TRBD1 (5 bases). Germline loops: CDR1 SGHTA, CDR2 FQGNSA. The V and J ends lost 0 bases and 2 bases respectively, with 16 bases between them. The CDR3 loop spans 17 amino acids. CDR3 nucleotide sequence: TGTGCCAGCAGCTTAGCTTTGGTGGGGCAGGTAAACACTGAAGCTTTCTTT. It yields the protein CASSLALVGQVNTEAFF.

The J gene is TRBJ2-7, the V gene TRBV20-1; the match to TRBD1 covers 7 bases. With V trimmed by 8 bases and J by 1 base, 8 bases remained unmatched. The CDR3 is 13 amino acids. The V gene's germline CDR1 is DFQATT and CDR2 SNEGSKA (reference sequence). The CDR3: CSPTPDRSYEQYF. The CDR3, as DNA: TGCAGTCCTACTCCGGACAGGTCCTACGAGCAGTACTTC.

This clonotype has just a few counts. The genes are TRBV6-2 or TRBV6-3 and TRBJ1-1; 7 nucleotides line up with TRBD1. The CDR3 runs 14 residues. Germline CDR1 and CDR2: MNHEY and SVGEGT. With V trimmed by 6 bases and J by 5 bases, 9 bases remained unmatched. The CDR3 sequence: CASSFTGAGTEAFF. CDR3 in DNA: TGTGCCAGCAGCTTCACAGGGGCAGGGACTGAAGCTTTCTTT.

The chain couples TRBV7-2 to TRBJ2-1; the D gene is possibly TRBD1 (5 bases). The CDR3 sequence is 13 residues long. Germline loops: CDR1 SGHTA, CDR2 FQGNSA. Trimming cost V 4 bases and J 6 bases, with 10 bases left between them. As DNA, the CDR3 is TGTGCCAGCAGCTCTCGACAGATCAATGAGCAGTTCTTC. Translation: CASSSRQINEQFF.

This clonotype showed up many times. V usage is TRBV7-3 and J usage is TRBJ2-7, with TRBD2 as a possible D gene (6 bases). Trimming stripped 6 bases from V and 2 bases from J, with 11 bases between. Per germline, CDR1 SGHTA and CDR2 FQGTGA. The CDR3 is 13 residues long. CDR3 region: CASSWDSAYEQYF. The CDR3, as DNA: TGTGCCAGCAGTTGGGACTCAGCCTACGAGCAGTACTTC.

Only a few counts were recorded for this clonotype. The chain has TRBV28 and TRBJ2-1; D unresolved. Trimming took 4 bases from V and 1 from J, leaving 14 bases between them. This CDR3 spans 16 amino acids. The germline V gene encodes CDR1 MDHEN and CDR2 SYDVKM. The CDR3 reads CASSSQPGLSYNEQFF. Written as DNA, the CDR3 is TGTGCCAGCAGTTCCCAGCCGGGTCTTTCCTACAATGAGCAGTTCTTC.

The chain has TRBV20-1 and TRBJ1-1; D may be TRBD1 (5 bases). V gave up 6 bases and J gave up 0 bases, with 11 bases separating them. This CDR3 has 13 amino acids. Germline V lookup: CDR1 DFQATT, CDR2 SNEGSKA (reference sequence). The CDR3 region is CSAAQGLNTEAFF. The DNA for the CDR3 is TGCAGTGCCGCTCAGGGTCTGAACACTGAAGCTTTCTTT.

The rearrangement links TRBV3-1 to TRBJ2-1; 7 bases agree with TRBD2. Germline V gives CDR1 LGHDT, CDR2 YNNKEL (reference sequence). V lost 4 bases and J lost 12; bases outside the gene matches: 12. CDR3 length equals 14 residues. The CDR3 spells CASSRPAGSGGQFF. The DNA of the CDR3 is TGTGCCAGCAGCCGCCCAGCGGGGTCAGGCGGGCAGTTCTTC.

This clonotype was seen only a few times. The chain employs TRBV9 and TRBJ2-5; D is undetermined. V was trimmed by 6 bases and J by 2 bases, leaving 11 bases between them. Germline lookup yields CDR1 SGDLS and CDR2 YYNGEE. The CDR3 has 13 residues. The CDR3: CASNNPTQETQYF. In nucleotides, the CDR3 is TGTGCCAGCAACAATCCCACTCAAGAGACCCAGTACTTC.

This clonotype was counted between two and nine times. The chain couples TRBV10-3 to TRBJ1-4, with 7 bases that match TRBD1. V dropped 10 bases and J dropped 0; count of bases not matched to a gene: 2. CDR1 and CDR2 from the germline V gene are ENHRY and SYGVKD. This CDR3 has 13 residues. The CDR3 here is CATTGATNEKLFF. The CDR3 DNA reads TGTGCCACCACAGGGGCAACTAATGAAAAACTGTTTTTT.